The 11 T cell receptor beta chains given below trace back to one sample, sequenced in a study of human T cells and chemical hapten exposure (dated by TCRdb to the early 2020s). The receptor library was made with RACE. Sequencing was performed on a NextSeq 500. The raw public data were reprocessed by TCRdb itself: fastp quality trimming at Q25, MiXCR clonotype calling, in-frame beta chains only. A single entry per CDR3 protein holds the most common genes and DNA from its merged rows. The sample profile shows 40,000 or so distinct CDR3 sequences; 9.5% to 15% of them were found once. The top ten constitute over 2% of the sample. The time point tag for this specimen amounts to: patch test 3, about 24 weeks after DPC sensitization. The sample's treatment or condition label, decoded: therapeutic diphenylcyclopropenone sensitization with weekly scalp DPC. Total RNA was extracted from unfractionated whole blood that had been collected in Tempus Blood RNA tubes.

The material sequenced was whole blood, taken in connection with sensitization to the hapten diphenylcyclopropenone (DPC). The origin of the receptors is a middle-aged woman with alopecia areata. Some clones in this sample may be carry-over from other donors' samples.

This clonotype was recorded many times. The rearrangement links TRBV5-5 to TRBJ2-1; D remains ambiguous. Per germline, CDR1 SGHKS and CDR2 YYEKEE (reference sequence). Trimming removed 0 bases at V and 5 bases at J, with 3 bases between. The length of the CDR3 is 12 residues. Here the CDR3 reads CASSLVDNEQFF. The CDR3 DNA is TGTGCCAGCAGCTTGGTTGACAATGAGCAGTTCTTC.

The V gene is TRBV4-1, the J gene TRBJ2-3, with no clear D. CDR1 is MGHRA, CDR2 YSYEKL, per germline. V was clipped by 2 bases and J by 0 bases, with 6 bases between them. This CDR3 is built from 14 residues. The CDR3 region is CASSQLPSTDTQYF. For the CDR3, the DNA is TGCGCCAGCAGCCAATTACCCAGCACAGATACGCAGTATTTT.

CDR3 residues: CASSLAPGRTDTQYF. CDR3 nucleotides: TGCGCCAGCAGCTTGGCCCCCGGGCGCACAGATACGCAGTATTTT. The chain has TRBV5-1 and TRBJ2-3; D remains ambiguous. The CDR3 consists of 15 residues. V was shortened by 0 bases and J by 1 base, with 9 bases between the two germline ends. The germline gives CDR1 SGHRS, CDR2 YFSETQ.

This clonotype has a count of ten or more. The chain joins TRBV21-1 to TRBJ1-5. TRBV21-1 is tagged as a pseudogene. The CDR3 covers 19 residues. The CDR3 loop reads CASSKTLGLADRSNQPQHF. DNA of the CDR3: TGTGCCAGCAGCAAAACGTTAGGTCTGGCAGACCGTAGCAATCAGCCCCAGCATTTT.

There are many counts of this clonotype. The chain recombines TRBV7-2 with TRBJ1-6, with 9 bases aligning to TRBD1. Germline trimming cut 5 bases from V and 7 bases from J; bases unmatched to any gene: 6. CDR1 and CDR2 from the germline V gene are SGHTA and FQGNSA. The CDR3 runs 15 residues. CDR3 sequence: CASSITGGANSPLHF. CDR3 nucleotides: TGTGCCAGCAGCATCACAGGGGGCGCGAATTCACCCCTCCACTTT.

This clonotype was counted many times. The gene calls are TRBV20-1 and TRBJ2-7; 10 bases fit TRBD2. The junction had 10 bases not matched to a gene; V was cut back by 6 bases and J by 5 bases. Germline CDR1 reads DFQATT; CDR2 reads SNEGSKA (reference sequence). CDR3 size: 14 residues. The CDR3 nucleotides are TGCAGTGCCCCCCGTTACGGGACTAGCGACGAGCAGTACTTC. This codes for CSAPRYGTSDEQYF.

The chain uses TRBV29-1 and TRBJ1-2; D unclear. V was pared by 6 bases and J by 0 bases, with 11 bases between. The CDR3 contains 13 residues. Germline V gene data show CDR1 as SQVTM and CDR2 as ANQGSEA. The CDR3 protein is CSVAGDANYGYTF. The CDR3 DNA sequence: TGCAGCGTCGCAGGAGATGCTAACTATGGCTACACCTTC.

This clonotype was counted many times. CDR3 nucleotides: TGTGCCAGTAGGCCCGGGACAGCGAACACCGGGGAGCTGTTTTTT. Translating gives CASRPGTANTGELFF. The chain links TRBV19 to TRBJ2-2, with 7 nucleotides matching TRBD1. J lost 0 bases, V lost 6 bases, and 4 bases had no gene match. CDR1 LNHDA and CDR2 SQIVND come from the germline V gene (reference sequence). This CDR3 region has 15 residues.

This clonotype came up a few times. The chain employs TRBV20-1 and TRBJ1-4, with 7 bases fitting TRBD1. The V gene's germline CDR1 is DFQATT and CDR2 SNEGSKA (reference sequence). This CDR3 spans 14 amino acids. With 0 bases clipped from V and 8 bases from J, the junction kept 6 bases outside the gene matches. CDR3 protein: CSARDTRGQEKLFF. The DNA for the CDR3 is TGCAGTGCTAGAGATACGAGGGGGCAAGAAAAACTGTTTTTT.

This chain links TRBV6-1 with TRBJ2-3; 9 nucleotides agree with TRBD2. The CDR3 contains 15 residues. Germline V gives CDR1 MNHNS, CDR2 SASEGT. V was clipped by 2 bases and J by 3 bases; unmatched bases: 3. This chain's CDR3 is CASSEPGLATDTQYF. The CDR3 bases are TGTGCCAGCAGTGAACCGGGACTAGCAACAGATACGCAGTATTTT.

This clonotype was found many times. The V call is TRBV4-1, the J call TRBJ2-2; TRBD1 might be the D (6 bases). The CDR3 consists of 14 residues. Trimming removed 4 bases at V and 5 bases at J, with 11 bases between. Germline CDR1 and CDR2: MGHRA and YSYEKL. Here the CDR3 DNA reads TGCGCCAGCAGCCTAACAGGGCCGACCGGGGAGCTGTTTTTT. Translation gives CASSLTGPTGELFF.